The clone carrying this T cell receptor (beta chain) was recorded only once. The data were produced by immunoSEQ multiplex PCR, yet TCRdb's version contains in-frame clones alone and is incomplete. The sample includes around 19,000 clones, 70% to 90% of them seen just once. The data originate from a study of T cell changes during pregnancy in multiple sclerosis. V shed 4 bases and J 5 bases; nucleotides not matched to a gene: 20. Per germline, CDR1 SGHNT and CDR2 YYREEE (reference sequence). There are 19 residues in the CDR3. The TCR comes from a female donor in good health, enrolled as a control in a pregnancy study. The chain combines TRBV5-4 with TRBJ2-5; the match to TRBD2 covers 10 bases. This material consisted of CD8+ T cells from peripheral blood mononuclear cells, taken after pregnancy. CDR3 DNA sequence: TGTGCCAGCAGCAACCTCCTAGCGGGGGACCGCGACCGCCCCGAGACCCAGTACTTC. This translates into CASSNLLAGDRDRPETQYF.